The clone carrying this T cell receptor beta chain has only one observation. Its antigen is currently unknown. This sample is drawn from a study of cytomegalovirus exposure and HLA in healthy donors. Study-wide findings and caveats: A later analysis reportedly identified an Asian-associated ancestry cluster as carrying fewer N-insertions than the approximately 730-donor mean. Around 160 TCR beta chains were listed as cytomegalovirus-associated. Rare TCR sequences dominated, though some public TCRs recurred in many donors.

The CDR3 extends over 13 amino acids. The V gene's germline CDR1 is MDHEN and CDR2 SYDVKM. V was clipped by 10 bases and J by 7 bases; unmatched bases: 9. Primers for the PCR totalled 60 Vbeta and 13 Jbeta. Sequencing used immunoSEQ multiplex PCR; TCRdb keeps in-frame clones, though not all of them. The profile shows over 150,000 clones, 70% to 80% of them singletons. What was sequenced was PBMCs. The sequence derives from a man under 40 in good health and CMV-seronegative. V gene TRBV28 combines with J gene TRBJ2-1, with TRBD2 identical over 8 bases. This chain's CDR3 is CATTGGLRNEQFF. CDR3 in DNA: TGTGCCACCACGGGGGGGCTAAGGAATGAGCAGTTCTTC.